This entry lists 16 T cell receptor beta chains sequenced from one sample in a study of blood T cells in healthy people across ages. A second roughly 6 to 12 cycle PCR used barcoded and J-beta primers. MiXCR was run by TCRdb on the 5' RACE reads, yielding one entry per CDR3 protein. The sample lists under 1,100,000 distinct CDR3 sequences; roughly a quarter were seen once. Separately, the same data were catalogued under a study of T cells of mothers and their children.

Sample: blood. These receptors came from a girl aged 2-9 years in good health.

The gene calls are TRBV12-3 or TRBV12-4 and TRBJ1-1; perhaps TRBD1 as D (5 bases). Deletions cut 6 bases from V and 4 bases from J, with 15 bases between. The CDR3 extends over 14 amino acids. The CDR3 loop reads CASSPGTASTEAFF. The CDR3 DNA reads as TGTGCCAGCAGCCCCGGGACGGCTAGCACTGAAGCTTTCTTT.

The CDR3 nucleotides are TGTGCCAGCGGAATATCTGGGGTGTACGAGCAGTACTTC. It is translated as CASGISGVYEQYF. The chain links TRBV11-3 to TRBJ2-7; the D is unclear. V was shortened by 8 bases and J by 4 bases, with 15 bases between the two germline ends. CDR1 and CDR2 from the germline V gene are SGHNT and YENEEA. CDR3 length equals 13 residues. Full variable domain (remainder filled in from reference TRBV11-3 and TRBJ2-7): EAGVVQSPRYKIIEKKQPVAFWCNPISGHNTLYWYLQNLGQGPELLIRYENEEAVDDSQLPKDRFSAERLKGVDSTLKIQPAELGDSAVYLCASGISGVYEQYFGPGTRLTVT.

The chain links TRBV7-9 to TRBJ2-5; the D gene is possibly TRBD2 (6 bases). V was shortened by 1 base and J by 0 bases, with 6 bases between the two germline ends. The CDR3 covers 14 residues. Germline loops: CDR1 SEHNR, CDR2 FQNEAQ (reference sequence). The DNA for the CDR3 is TGTGCCAGCAGCTTAGGGGACTACCAAGAGACCCAGTACTTC. As protein: CASSLGDYQETQYF.

This clonotype was seen only a few times. The rearrangement joins TRBV5-1 to TRBJ2-1; D gene ambiguous. This CDR3 region has 16 residues. V lost 0 bases and J lost 8, with 18 bases in between. Germline V gene lookup returns CDR1 SGHRS and CDR2 YFSETQ. The CDR3 loop reads CASSLDAQSLGYEQFF. The CDR3 nucleotides are TGCGCCAGCAGCTTGGACGCCCAATCCCTCGGTTATGAGCAGTTCTTC.

This chain connects TRBV7-2 to TRBJ2-2; D is perhaps TRBD2 (5 bases). This CDR3 spans 14 amino acids. The germline gives CDR1 SGHTA, CDR2 FQGNSA. Trimming cost V 3 bases and J 6 bases, with 11 bases left between them. The CDR3, as DNA: TGTGCCAGCAGCTTTCTCCGGGGAGCCGGGGAGCTGTTTTTT. This sequence encodes CASSFLRGAGELFF. Full variable domain (outside the CDR3, taken from reference TRBV7-2 and TRBJ2-2): GAGVSQSPSNKVTEKGKDVELRCDPISGHTALYWYRQSLGQGLEFLIYFQGNSAPDKSGLPSDRFSAERTGGSVSTLTIQRTQQEDSAVYLCASSFLRGAGELFFGEGSRLTVL.

This chain uses TRBV29-1 with TRBJ2-6, with D perhaps matching TRBD1 (5 bases). Germline CDR1 and CDR2: SQVTM and ANQGSEA. The CDR3 extends over 14 amino acids. V lost 1 base to trimming and J lost 4 bases, with 8 bases between them. CDR3 residues: CSVEGGQGANVLTF. DNA of the CDR3: TGCAGCGTTGAAGGAGGACAAGGGGCCAACGTCCTGACTTTC.

In its sample, this clonotype was seen a few times. The genes are TRBV19 and TRBJ2-7; D may match TRBD1 or TRBD2 (5 bases each). Per the germline V gene, CDR1 is LNHDA and CDR2 is SQIVND (reference sequence). V was trimmed by 3 bases and J by 0 bases, leaving 6 bases between them. This CDR3 spans 13 amino acids. In DNA form, the CDR3 reads TGTGCCAGTAGTATGGGACCCTCCTACGAGCAGTACTTC. This codes for CASSMGPSYEQYF.

The chain employs TRBV20-1 and TRBJ2-2; D not resolved. Germline V gene lookup returns CDR1 DFQATT and CDR2 SNEGSKA (reference sequence). The CDR3 totals 14 residues. V shed 2 bases and J shed 4 bases, with 11 bases lying between them. The CDR3 coding sequence is TGCAGTGCTAGACGCCAACAGAGCACCGGGGAGCTGTTTTTT. Its protein product is CSARRQQSTGELFF.

CDR3 coding DNA: TGTGCCAGCAGCCCATATAACCTCGTGAACACTGAAGCTTTCTTT. This codes for CASSPYNLVNTEAFF. The chain couples TRBV12-3 or TRBV12-4 to TRBJ1-1; D gene uncertain. V was pared by 6 bases and J by 0 bases, with 14 bases between. The length of the CDR3 is 15 residues.

This chain connects TRBV29-1 to TRBJ1-2, with 7 bases aligning to TRBD1. There are 14 residues in the CDR3. The V segment lost 1 base and the J segment 4 bases; nucleotides outside the gene matches: 6. Germline CDR1 is SQVTM and CDR2 is ANQGSEA. The CDR3 DNA sequence: TGCAGCGTTGAAGGGGGGACAGACCTCTATGGCTACACCTTC. Encoded protein: CSVEGGTDLYGYTF.

This chain uses TRBV20-1 with TRBJ2-7; TRBD2 matches at 8 bases. The V gene end was trimmed by 3 bases and the J gene end by 2 bases; junction bases not matched to a gene: 3. The CDR3 is 13 amino acids. Germline assignment: CDR1 DFQATT and CDR2 SNEGSKA (reference sequence). The CDR3 DNA reads as TGCAGTGCTAGTACCGGGAGGGCCTACGAGCAGTACTTC. Amino acid sequence: CSASTGRAYEQYF.

V and J are TRBV28 and TRBJ2-4, with 10 bases matching TRBD1. This CDR3 contains 16 residues. After removal of 5 bases from V and 0 bases from J, the junction contained 4 bases not matched to a gene. Looked up from germline, CDR1 is MDHEN and CDR2 is SYDVKM. CDR3 DNA sequence: TGTGCCAGCAGTAGGGACAGGGGCCTAGCCAAAAACATTCAGTACTTC. The encoded protein is CASSRDRGLAKNIQYF.

The J gene is TRBJ2-2, the V gene TRBV12-3 or TRBV12-4, with 7 bases matching TRBD2. V lost 7 bases to trimming and J lost 5 bases; unmatched junction nucleotides: 7. This CDR3 has 14 residues. The CDR3 spells CASTGEGRTGELFF. In nucleotides, the CDR3 is TGTGCCAGCACCGGGGAGGGAAGGACCGGGGAGCTGTTTTTT.

This sequence joins TRBV12-3 or TRBV12-4 and TRBJ2-3; weak D call: TRBD2 (7 bases). This CDR3 is 13 amino acids long. Trimming left V 7 bases short and J 9 bases short, with 17 bases between. The CDR3 is CASTSEGGDTQYF. The CDR3, as DNA: TGTGCCAGCACCTCTGAGGGGGGGGACACGCAGTATTTT.

The V gene is TRBV20-1, the J gene TRBJ2-1; the D gene is possibly TRBD2 (5 bases). Trimming took 5 bases from V and 5 from J, leaving 13 bases between them. There are 13 residues in the CDR3. Germline V gives CDR1 DFQATT, CDR2 SNEGSKA (reference sequence). CDR3 loop: CSAAPGGDNEQFF. In DNA, the CDR3 is TGCAGTGCTGCCCCTGGAGGCGACAATGAGCAGTTCTTC.

Details on this clonotype: One junction end disagrees with the germline gene, perhaps due to a read error. The gene calls are TRBV7-7 and TRBJ2-1, with TRBD2 matching 7 bases. Looked up from germline, CDR1 is SSHAT and CDR2 is FNYEAQ (reference sequence). CDR3 length: 15 residues. CDR3 coding DNA: TGTGCTAGCAGCGTAACCGGGACGGGAGGAAATGAGCAGTTCTTC. This translates into CASSVTGTGGNEQFF.